Below are 21 T cell receptor beta chains sequenced from a single sample in a study of T cells in Graves' hyperthyroidism and ophthalmopathy. The TCR beta CDR3 regions underwent amplification using RNA transcripts as the source. Using the HTBI primer set, a first-round RT-PCR was run on the TCR CDR3. Each CDR3 protein is one row after TCRdb ran MiXCR on the multiplex PCR reads. The data hold about 200,000 distinct CDR3 sequences, with 17% observed a single time. The material sequenced was blood. These receptors were collected from a woman in her forties or fifties with Graves' hyperthyroidism.

As regards this clonotype: A much larger clone sits a single nucleotide away, making a read error possible. DNA for the CDR3: TGTGCCGGCAGCTCCCGTGGGACATATAGCTCCTACGAGCAGTACTTC. Translated: CAGSSRGTYSSYEQYF. The chain joins TRBV7-2 to TRBJ2-7; D may be TRBD1 (6 bases). Germline values: CDR1 SGHTA, CDR2 FQGNSA. The length of the CDR3 is 16 residues.

The rearrangement joins TRBV27 to TRBJ2-5; D remains unclear. The germline CDR1 and CDR2 sequences are MNHEY and SMNVEV (reference sequence). V was clipped by 4 bases and J by 0 bases, with 6 bases between them. This CDR3 has 13 residues. CDR3: CASSSYDQETQYF. In nucleotides, the CDR3 is TGTGCCAGCAGTTCCTACGACCAAGAGACCCAGTACTTC.

The CDR3 DNA reads as TGTGCCTGGACTTTCGCGGCGGCAGATACGCAGTATTTT. Residues: CAWTFAAADTQYF. The rearrangement uses TRBV30 and TRBJ2-3; D is unclear. Germline CDR1 is GTSNPN and CDR2 is SVGIG (reference sequence). With 4 bases removed from V and 4 bases from J, the gap between germline ends came to 12 bases. The CDR3 loop spans 13 amino acids.

This clonotype was picked up many times. The chain couples TRBV30 to TRBJ2-7; TRBD2 is a possible D gene (5 bases). The V and J ends lost 4 bases and 6 bases respectively, with 16 bases between them. The CDR3 totals 13 residues. The germline CDR1 and CDR2 sequences are GTSNPN and SVGIG (reference sequence). CDR3 bases: TGTGCCTGGAAGGCTAGCAGTCACTCCGAGCAGTACTTC. Amino acids: CAWKASSHSEQYF.

This clonotype was counted only a few times. The rearrangement uses TRBV11-2 and TRBJ1-2; D not certain. The CDR3 sequence is 13 residues long. Between the trimmed V and J ends, which lost 7 bases and 0 bases, there was a span of 9 bases. Per the germline V gene, CDR1 is SGHAT and CDR2 is FQNNGV. CDR3 amino acids: CASTLGANYGYTF. As DNA, the CDR3 is TGTGCCAGCACCCTCGGGGCTAACTATGGCTACACCTTC.

The chain couples TRBV7-9 to TRBJ2-7; possibly TRBD1 for D (7 bases). The CDR3 length is 15 residues. V lost 6 bases to trimming and J lost 4 bases, with 19 bases between them. Germline V lookup: CDR1 SEHNR, CDR2 FQNEAQ (reference sequence). The CDR3 DNA reads TGTGCCAGCAGTGCCCGCGGGGACAGACATTACGAGCAGTACTTC. The encoded protein is CASSARGDRHYEQYF.

This clonotype appeared many times. J is TRBJ2-3 and V is TRBV6-1, with 7 positions matching TRBD1. This CDR3 spans 17 amino acids. The V gene's germline CDR1 is MNHNS and CDR2 SASEGT. Unmatched junction bases numbered 11, after V lost 5 bases and J lost 0 bases. In DNA, the CDR3 is TGTGCCAGCAGTCCAAGGACCGGGACAGCAAGCACAGATACGCAGTATTTT. This encodes CASSPRTGTASTDTQYF.

The V and J genes are TRBV28 and TRBJ2-7, with D maybe TRBD1 (5 bases). Germline loops: CDR1 MDHEN, CDR2 SYDVKM. Deletions cut 3 bases from V and 0 bases from J, with 15 bases between. The CDR3 extends over 16 amino acids. CDR3 sequence: CASSFALDTLSYEQYF. CDR3 in DNA: TGTGCCAGCAGTTTCGCTCTGGACACCCTCTCCTACGAGCAGTACTTC.

The chain joins TRBV6-1 to TRBJ2-3; D not resolved. This CDR3 region has 12 residues. Germline loops: CDR1 MNHNS, CDR2 SASEGT. V shed 5 bases and J shed 3 bases, with 6 bases lying between them. The CDR3 DNA reads TGTGCCAGCAGTACTATGACAGATACGCAGTATTTT. This codes for CASSTMTDTQYF.

At least ten counts were recorded for this clonotype. The rearrangement joins TRBV10-1 to TRBJ1-1; no reliable D call. The CDR3 spans 13 residues. V shed 4 bases and J shed 1 base, with 7 bases lying between them. Germline CDR1 WNHNN, CDR2 SYGVQD (reference sequence). The CDR3 bases are TGCGCCAGCAGTGCGTGGGGGAACACTGAAGCTTTCTTT. It yields the protein CASSAWGNTEAFF.

This clonotype was counted many times. The V gene is TRBV2, the J gene TRBJ1-5; TRBD1 matches at 7 bases. Germline CDR1 SNHLY, CDR2 FYNNEI. The V segment lost 3 bases and the J segment 5 bases; nucleotides outside the gene matches: 1. The CDR3 loop spans 13 amino acids. CDR3 in amino acids: CASSDTGDQPQHF. CDR3 coding DNA: TGTGCCAGCAGTGACACAGGGGATCAGCCCCAGCATTTT.

Many counts were recorded for this clonotype. Written as DNA, the CDR3 is TGTGCCAGCAGCCCGTTTATAAACACTGAAGCTTTCTTT. This encodes CASSPFINTEAFF. This chain uses TRBV14 with TRBJ1-1; D not certain. CDR1 is SGHDN and CDR2 is FVKESK in the germline V gene. The CDR3 spans 13 residues. V gave up 4 bases and J gave up 2 bases, with 8 bases separating them.

This sequence joins TRBV27 and TRBJ1-5; 8 bases agree with TRBD1. The germline CDR1 and CDR2 sequences are MNHEY and SMNVEV (reference sequence). This CDR3 comprises 15 residues. After removal of 6 bases from V and 2 bases from J, the junction contained 6 bases not matched to a gene. The CDR3 loop reads CASRETGAGNQPQHF. In nucleotides, the CDR3 is TGTGCCAGCAGAGAGACAGGGGCTGGCAATCAGCCCCAGCATTTT.

V usage is TRBV6-2 or TRBV6-3 and J usage is TRBJ2-1; D is possibly TRBD2 (5 bases). CDR3 length: 13 amino acids. Germline lookup yields CDR1 MNHEY and CDR2 SVGEGT. Trimming stripped 6 bases from V and 6 bases from J, with 12 bases between. The DNA of the CDR3 is TGTGCCAGCAGGCCCACTAGAGGCAATGAGCAGTTCTTC. Its translation: CASRPTRGNEQFF.

This clonotype was seen repeatedly, ten times or more. V and J are TRBV6-5 and TRBJ1-1; perhaps TRBD1 as D (6 bases). The CDR3 spans 13 residues. Trimming cost V 2 bases and J 10 bases, with 14 bases left between them. Germline CDR1 MNHEY, CDR2 SVGAGI. For the CDR3, the DNA is TGTGCCAGCAGTTACCTACAGGGCCAAGCAGCTTTCTTT. Translation: CASSYLQGQAAFF.

The CDR3 nucleotides read TGTGCCAGTAGTTCCCCCTCATGGAACACTGAAGCTTTCTTT. Amino acid sequence: CASSSPSWNTEAFF. The chain recombines TRBV19 with TRBJ1-1; D remains unclear. The CDR3 has 14 residues. The V gene lost 5 bases and the J gene lost 1 base, with 11 bases spanning the gap. Germline CDR1 LNHDA, CDR2 SQIVND (reference sequence).

In this sample, this clonotype turned up many times. The CDR3 spells CASSFRPTADTQYF. CDR3 DNA: TGTGCCAGCAGTTTTCGCCCCACCGCAGATACGCAGTATTTT. The chain employs TRBV27 and TRBJ2-3; D is uncertain. The CDR3 has 14 residues. CDR1 and CDR2 (germline): MNHEY, SMNVEV (reference sequence). V shed 3 bases and J shed 4 bases, with 11 bases lying between them.

This clonotype has a count of ten or more. The CDR3 loop reads CASSLKGGDSGNTIYF. CDR3 coding DNA: TGTGCCAGCAGCCTAAAGGGTGGGGACTCTGGAAACACCATATATTTT. This chain links TRBV27 with TRBJ1-3; D unresolved. The V end lost 6 bases, the J end lost 0 bases, and 15 bases lay between the germline ends. The V gene's germline CDR1 is MNHEY and CDR2 SMNVEV (reference sequence). The CDR3 runs to 16 residues.

This clonotype appeared many times. The rearrangement links TRBV12-3 or TRBV12-4 to TRBJ2-3; the match to TRBD2 covers 11 bases. The CDR3 sequence is 15 residues long. With V trimmed by 3 bases and J by 1 base, 0 bases remained unmatched. CDR3 region: CASSFSGRGTDTQYF. The DNA of the CDR3 is TGTGCCAGCAGTTTTAGCGGGAGGGGCACAGATACGCAGTATTTT.

The chain has TRBV5-1 and TRBJ2-5; possible D gene TRBD2, 5 bases. CDR1 is SGHRS, CDR2 YFSETQ, per germline. This CDR3 is 14 amino acids long. The V end lost 2 bases, the J end lost 5 bases, and 13 bases lay between the germline ends. The CDR3 region is CASSLTGSGETQYF. CDR3 DNA: TGCGCCAGCAGCTTAACGGGGTCGGGGGAGACCCAGTACTTC.

Regarding this clonotype: Possible read error: a much larger clone is one base away. This is likely a read error, given that the CDR3 carries no conserved phenylalanine or tryptophan at its end. This chain joins TRBV9 and TRBJ1-2; the D is unclear. Germline lookup yields CDR1 SGDLS and CDR2 YYNGEE. The length of the CDR3 is 13 residues. Trimming removed 3 bases at V and 0 bases at J, with 6 bases between. CDR3 region: CASSASPNYGYTL. The CDR3, as DNA: TGTGCCAGCAGCGCCTCACCTAACTATGGCTACACCCTC.